This TCR beta chain was profiled in a study of T cells after posttransplantation cyclophosphamide. The related graft donor's blood sample was taken on the day of bone marrow donation. This clone was counted only a few times. Antigen: not known. The study, taken as a whole, reports: After PTCy, TRB diversity resembled that of CNI/methotrexate controls. TRB overlap between skin or GI tissue T cells and blood was limited.

This table comes from immunoSEQ multiplex PCR, and its TCRdb copy is limited to in-frame clones, with some not included. The sample contains 37,000 or so clones, none occurring once; about 6.4% lies in the top ten. J lost 4 bases, V lost 0 bases, and 5 bases had no gene match. CDR3 size: 17 residues. Germline V gives CDR1 SGHRS, CDR2 YFSETQ. The specimen was PBMCs. This TCR derives from a man aged 30 to 45 in good health and a related stem cell transplant donor. V and J are TRBV5-1 and TRBJ2-6; 9 bases match TRBD1. In nucleotides, the CDR3 is TGCGCCAGCAGCTTGGATGGACAGGGGCCCGGGGCCAACGTCCTGACTTTC. Translating it yields CASSLDGQGPGANVLTF.